The next 3 T cell receptor beta chains were all read from a single sample in a study of metastatic and nonmetastatic thyroid tumors. From the PCR reads, TCRdb re-called clones with MiXCR. The table includes roughly 20,000 clones, 30% to 40% detected once. Patients were all untreated before their thyroid surgery. Sequencing was performed on tumor tissue. These receptors originate from a female donor with papillary thyroid cancer or a benign thyroid nodule (not recorded which). Some clones in this sample may be carry-over from other donors' samples.

This chain joins TRBV18 and TRBJ1-1; D ambiguous. CDR3 length: 13 amino acids. V was trimmed by 2 bases and J by 5 bases, leaving 9 bases between them. In germline, CDR1 is KGHSH, CDR2 LQKENI. The CDR3 loop reads CASSPSLGTEAFF. The CDR3 DNA is TGTGCCAGCTCACCAAGTCTAGGGACTGAAGCTTTCTTT.

This clone was picked up many times. The chain carries TRBV12-5 and TRBJ2-3; no firm D call. Germline V gene lookup returns CDR1 LGHNT and CDR2 FRNRAP. V shed 2 bases and J shed 0 bases, with 6 bases lying between them. The CDR3 length is 14 residues. CDR3 DNA: TGTGCTAGTGGTTTGAAATTAAGCACAGATACGCAGTATTTT. Encoded protein: CASGLKLSTDTQYF. Combining the CDR3 with reference TRBV12-5 and TRBJ2-3 gives the whole variable domain DARVTQTPRHKVTEMGQEVTMRCQPILGHNTVFWYRQTMMQGLELLAYFRNRAPLDDSGMPKDRFSAEMPDATLATLKIQPSEPRDSAVYFCASGLKLSTDTQYFGPGTRLTVL.

This clone rates as medium-sized. The rearrangement joins TRBV4-2 to TRBJ2-7; TRBD2 agrees at 8 bases. Trimming removed 0 bases from V and 3 bases from J; junction bases left unmatched: 7. This CDR3 contains 16 residues. Germline assignment: CDR1 LGHNA and CDR2 YNFKEQ. The CDR3, as DNA: TGTGCCAGCAGCCAAGATGTCCAGCGGGAGAACTACGAGCAGTACTTC. Its protein is CASSQDVQRENYEQYF.